Listed here are 11 T cell receptor beta chains from one sample, sequenced in a study of identical twins. TCRdb redid the calling of the 5' RACE reads with MiXCR, one entry per CDR3 protein. The sample records fewer than 900,000 distinct CDR3 sequences, about 20% being singletons. The same sample was also used in a study of T cells expressing NK-cell markers.

Sequencing was done on a sample of PBMCs. These receptors were obtained from a young woman in good health.

This clonotype has more than one count but fewer than ten. The chain uses TRBV7-9 and TRBJ2-1; 7 bases are a match to TRBD1. CDR3 length: 16 residues. V lost 6 bases to trimming and J lost 1 base; unmatched junction nucleotides: 9. Germline CDR1 reads SEHNR; CDR2 reads FQNEAQ (reference sequence). CDR3 in amino acids: CASRPQGIESYNEQFF. The CDR3 bases are TGTGCCAGCAGGCCACAGGGGATCGAATCCTACAATGAGCAGTTCTTC.

V is TRBV7-9 and J is TRBJ2-3, with D maybe TRBD1 (5 bases). CDR1 and CDR2 from the germline V gene are SEHNR and FQNEAQ (reference sequence). V dropped 11 bases and J dropped 2 bases, with 17 bases sitting between them. The CDR3 runs to 14 residues. Written as DNA, the CDR3 is TGTGCCGTTTCCCCACAGGTACCCACAGATACGCAGTATTTT. Encoded protein: CAVSPQVPTDTQYF.

This clonotype occurred once. The chain recombines TRBV7-3 with TRBJ2-7; D is unclear. V lost 2 bases to trimming and J lost 3 bases, with 5 bases between them. The CDR3 is 12 amino acids. Germline V CDR1 and CDR2: SGHTA, FQGTGA. The CDR3 is CASSLVIYEQYF. The CDR3 DNA follows: TGTGCCAGCAGCTTAGTCATCTACGAGCAGTACTTC.

Comment on this clonotype: This clone may be a read error of a much larger clone one base away. The chain employs TRBV5-1 and TRBJ1-1; tentatively, D is TRBD1 (5 bases). The CDR3 totals 13 residues. Trimming shortened V by 0 bases and J by 4 bases, and 7 bases separated the two germline ends. The V gene's germline CDR1 is SGHRS and CDR2 YFSETQ. The CDR3 sequence is CASSLVGTTEAFF. CDR3 nucleotide sequence: TGCGCCAGCAGCTTGGTGGGGACCACTGAAGCTTTCTTT.

J is TRBJ1-5 and V is TRBV5-5; 7 bases are a match to TRBD1. The V and J ends lost 3 bases and 5 bases, in that order; junction bases with no gene match: 8. The CDR3 consists of 15 residues. Germline loops: CDR1 SGHKS, CDR2 YYEKEE (reference sequence). The CDR3: CASSSSGGRHQPQHF. The CDR3 DNA is TGTGCCAGCAGCTCATCAGGGGGTCGGCATCAGCCCCAGCATTTT.

The chain couples TRBV27 to TRBJ2-1; 11 bases are a match to TRBD2. Germline CDR1 and CDR2: MNHEY and SMNVEV (reference sequence). The CDR3 is made up of 15 amino acids. With 3 bases clipped from V and 9 bases from J, the junction kept 7 bases outside the gene matches. The CDR3 here is CASSFFLAGGREQFF. CDR3 bases: TGTGCCAGCAGTTTTTTTCTAGCGGGAGGTCGTGAGCAGTTCTTC.

This rearrangement joins TRBV6-1 to TRBJ2-3; 10 bases are a match to TRBD2. The CDR3 totals 15 residues. Germline CDR1 is MNHNS and CDR2 is SASEGT. After removal of 6 bases from V and 2 bases from J, the junction contained 5 bases not matched to a gene. The CDR3 sequence: CASSRLAGITDTQYF. CDR3 DNA sequence: TGTGCCAGCAGCCGACTAGCGGGTATCACAGATACGCAGTATTTT.

The chain joins TRBV12-3 or TRBV12-4 to TRBJ2-5, with a weak D call TRBD2 (5 bases). The CDR3 loop spans 13 amino acids. V was shortened by 5 bases and J by 5 bases, with 12 bases between the two germline ends. The CDR3 nucleotides read TGTGCCAGCAGTAGAAGGACTGGGGAGACCCAGTACTTC. Translation: CASSRRTGETQYF.

This chain joins TRBV12-3 or TRBV12-4 and TRBJ1-5; D is uncertain. The CDR3 extends over 13 amino acids. Trimming shortened V by 6 bases and J by 0 bases, and 6 bases separated the two germline ends. DNA of the CDR3: TGTGCCAGCAGGAGTTATAGCAATCAGCCCCAGCATTTT. Amino acid sequence: CASRSYSNQPQHF.

This clonotype was observed a handful of times. This may be a read error, as it is one base from a much larger clone. The chain recombines TRBV7-8 with TRBJ1-1, with D possibly TRBD1 on 6 matching bases. Trimming shortened V by 5 bases and J by 5 bases, and 9 bases separated the two germline ends. The CDR3 is made up of 12 amino acids. Germline loops: CDR1 SGHVS, CDR2 FQNEAQ. The CDR3 region is CASSAQGTEAFF. CDR3 coding DNA: TGTGCCAGCAGCGCACAGGGAACTGAAGCTTTCTTT.

This clonotype appeared a few times. This chain joins TRBV5-1 and TRBJ2-7, with D possibly matching TRBD1 (7 bases). CDR1 and CDR2 (germline): SGHRS, YFSETQ. The CDR3 is 14 amino acids. V was pared by 2 bases and J by 4 bases, with 13 bases between. This chain's CDR3 is CASSFTQGGYEQYF. The DNA for the CDR3 is TGCGCCAGCAGCTTTACCCAGGGGGGATACGAGCAGTACTTC.